The present T cell receptor beta chain was sequenced within a study of Ad26.COV2.S vaccination and SARS-CoV-2 variants. Study-wide background: In the study, Ad26.COV2.S was injected intramuscularly once, or twice 56 days apart.

Notes on this clone: Its antigen is undetermined.

Overall study results and limits: Researchers reported similar non-spike TCR breadth in vaccine and placebo recipients.

The sample's treatment: some 19 received Ad26.COV2.S at low or high dose, single or two shots; roughly five received placebo; per-sample allocation not given. Specimens were obtained on day 63 following the first vaccine or placebo injection. This adult donor, from Boston, was 18-55 years old. The shot given was an Ad26 vector that makes Wuhan-strain SARS-CoV-2 spike. TCRdb keeps only in-frame clones here, not all; method: immunoSEQ multiplex PCR. The table includes around 300,000 clones, under 90% detected once. This clonotype was sampled from a person between 18 and 60 years old who received the Ad26.COV2.S COVID-19 vaccine or a placebo. The sample here was peripheral blood, taken in a trial of Ad26.COV2.S vaccine versus placebo.

The CDR3 DNA sequence: TGTGCCAGCTCACTCACTAGCGGGAGGGACAATGAGCAGTTCTTC. It translates to CASSLTSGRDNEQFF. J is TRBJ2-1 and V is TRBV18, with TRBD2 matching over 13 bases. Germline V gene lookup returns CDR1 KGHSH and CDR2 LQKENI. The CDR3 covers 15 residues. The V gene end was trimmed by 4 bases and the J gene end by 5 bases; junction bases not matched to a gene: 2.